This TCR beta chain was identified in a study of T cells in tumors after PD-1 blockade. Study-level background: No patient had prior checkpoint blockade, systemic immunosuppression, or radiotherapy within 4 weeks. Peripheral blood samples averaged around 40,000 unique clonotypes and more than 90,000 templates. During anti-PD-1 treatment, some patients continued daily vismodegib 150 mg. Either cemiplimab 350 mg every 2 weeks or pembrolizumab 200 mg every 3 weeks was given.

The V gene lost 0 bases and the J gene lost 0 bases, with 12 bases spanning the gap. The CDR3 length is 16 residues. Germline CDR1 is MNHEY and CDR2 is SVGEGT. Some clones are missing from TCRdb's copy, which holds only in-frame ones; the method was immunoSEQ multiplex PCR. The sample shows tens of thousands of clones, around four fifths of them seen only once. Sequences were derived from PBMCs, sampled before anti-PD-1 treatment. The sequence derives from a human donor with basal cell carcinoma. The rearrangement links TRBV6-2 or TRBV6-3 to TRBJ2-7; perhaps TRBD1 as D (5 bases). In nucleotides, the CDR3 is TGTGCCAGCAGTTACTCAAACTTAGGGGTCTCCTACGAGCAGTACTTC. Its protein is CASSYSNLGVSYEQYF.